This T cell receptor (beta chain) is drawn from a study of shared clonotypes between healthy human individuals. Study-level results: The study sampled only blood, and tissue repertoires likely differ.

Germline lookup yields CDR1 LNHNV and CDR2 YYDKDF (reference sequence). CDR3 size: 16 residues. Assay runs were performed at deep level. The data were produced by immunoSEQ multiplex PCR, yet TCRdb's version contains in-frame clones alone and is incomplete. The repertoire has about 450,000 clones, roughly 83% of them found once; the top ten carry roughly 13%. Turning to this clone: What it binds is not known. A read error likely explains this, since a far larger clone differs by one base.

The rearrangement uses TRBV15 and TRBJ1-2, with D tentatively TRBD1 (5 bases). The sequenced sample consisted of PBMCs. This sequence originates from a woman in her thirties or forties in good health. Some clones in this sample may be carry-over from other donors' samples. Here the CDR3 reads CATSRDSFSREHGHTF. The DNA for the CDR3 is TGTGCCACCAGCAGAGATTCTTTTTCCAGGGAGCATGGCCACACCTTC.